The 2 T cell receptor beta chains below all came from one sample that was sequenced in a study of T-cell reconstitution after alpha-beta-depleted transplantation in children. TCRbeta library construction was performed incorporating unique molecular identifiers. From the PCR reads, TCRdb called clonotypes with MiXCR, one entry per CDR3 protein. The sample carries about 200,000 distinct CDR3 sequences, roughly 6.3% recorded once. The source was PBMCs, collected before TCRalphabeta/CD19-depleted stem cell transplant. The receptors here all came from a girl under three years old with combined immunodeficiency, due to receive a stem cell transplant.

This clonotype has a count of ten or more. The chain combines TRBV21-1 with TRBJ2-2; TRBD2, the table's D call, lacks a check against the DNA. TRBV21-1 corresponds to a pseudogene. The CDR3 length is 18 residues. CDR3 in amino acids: CASSKSGGGRGNTGELFF. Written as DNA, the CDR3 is TGTGCCAGCAGCAAATCTGGCGGAGGACGTGGGAACACCGGGGAGCTGTTTTTT.

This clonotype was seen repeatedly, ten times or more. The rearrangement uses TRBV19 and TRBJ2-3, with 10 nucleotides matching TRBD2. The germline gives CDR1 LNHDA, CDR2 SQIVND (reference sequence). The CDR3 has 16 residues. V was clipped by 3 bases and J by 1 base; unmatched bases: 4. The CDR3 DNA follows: TGTGCCAGTAGTATGTCGGGGACTAGCGGCACAGATACGCAGTATTTT. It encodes CASSMSGTSGTDTQYF.